This TCR beta chain was observed in a study of cytomegalovirus exposure and HLA in healthy donors. Study findings and constraints: In vitro data verified a few CMV-associated chains as specific for CMV antigens. An analysis done earlier found most TCR beta V segments productive about 90% or about 30% of the time.

Between the trimmed V and J ends, which lost 0 bases and 3 bases, there was a span of 15 bases. The germline CDR1 and CDR2 sequences are ENHRY and SYGVKD. The CDR3 spans 16 residues. On this clone itself: The target antigen is unknown.

It was with 60 Vbeta and 13 Jbeta primers that the PCR ran. The repertoire was sequenced with immunoSEQ multiplex PCR; TCRdb's copy has only in-frame clones and lacks some. The sample gives roughly 130,000 clones, roughly 88% of which show up once; around 3% is in the top ten. The genes are TRBV10-3 and TRBJ2-7; no clear D. This TCR came from a woman aged 18-35 years in good health and CMV-seropositive. Sequencing was carried out using PBMCs. The CDR3: CAISESRPGASYEQYF. The DNA of the CDR3 is TGTGCCATCAGTGAGTCACGTCCCGGAGCGAGCTACGAGCAGTACTTC.